Reported below is one T cell receptor (beta chain). Its antigen is unknown. The data belong to a study of T cell responses to AZD1222 COVID-19 vaccine. The assay was immunoSEQ multiplex PCR, and TCRdb's table has in-frame clones only and misses some. The sample yields about 200,000 clones, about 94% seen once. Study-wide results and caveats: Per reports, nearly half of all spike-specific TCRs target regions that are unmutated in variants.

The sequencing here drew on peripheral blood, taken 28 days after the second AZD1222 dose. The receptor was derived from an adult who received the AZD1222 COVID-19 vaccine.

Here the CDR3 reads CASRGQGAGTEAFF. The DNA for the CDR3 is TGTGCCAGCAGGGGTCAGGGGGCGGGCACTGAAGCTTTCTTT. The chain is built from TRBV25-1 and TRBJ1-1; 8 positions match TRBD1. Trimming at V came to 6 bases and at J to 4 bases, leaving 7 bases not matched to a gene. The CDR3 is 14 amino acids. Germline V gives CDR1 MGHDK, CDR2 SYGVNS.